What follows is one T cell receptor (beta chain) and its context. What it recognizes is unknown. Primers included in the PCR were 60 Vbeta and 13 Jbeta primers. Assay used: immunoSEQ multiplex PCR; TCRdb lists only in-frame clones, some missing. Here the sample spans about 180,000 clones, roughly four fifths being singletons. This record belongs to a study of cytomegalovirus exposure and HLA in healthy donors. Study observations and caveats: It was about 150 TCR beta chains that were listed as cytomegalovirus-associated. Researchers reported in a later analysis that common viral pathogens appeared linked to several top clusters. Accurate HLA-A and HLA-B prediction from TCR beta sequences was reported for most subjects.

This receptor was identified in a woman aged 50 to 60 in good health and CMV-seronegative. Sequencing was done on a sample of PBMCs.

CDR3 residues: CASSISRGDQPQHF. CDR3 nucleotide sequence: TGTGCCAGTAGTATTAGCAGGGGAGATCAGCCCCAGCATTTT. The rearrangement uses TRBV19 and TRBJ1-5; D possibly corresponds to TRBD1 (6 bases). This CDR3 spans 14 amino acids. Trimming took 3 bases from V and 5 from J, leaving 11 bases between them. Germline V gene lookup returns CDR1 LNHDA and CDR2 SQIVND (reference sequence).